This T cell receptor (beta chain) was identified during a study of cytomegalovirus exposure and HLA in healthy donors. About this clone itself: Its antigen remains unknown.

Regarding the study as a whole: In vitro assays verified that a few CMV-associated chains recognized CMV antigens specifically. The authors listed roughly 150 TCR beta chains as cytomegalovirus-associated. Later work found that TCR association rates differed between HLA loci; DRB1 had the most and HLA-C the fewest. Some V segments, including TRBV6-2 and TRBV6-3, were excluded as indistinguishable.

The CDR3 has 15 amino acids. Germline values: CDR1 SGHRS, CDR2 YFSETQ. V gave up 0 bases and J gave up 4 bases; unmatched junction bases: 7. Primers included in the PCR were 60 Vbeta and 13 Jbeta primers. The data were produced by immunoSEQ multiplex PCR, yet TCRdb's version contains in-frame clones alone and is incomplete. The sample gives more than 250,000 clones, around 90% of which show up once; around 2.1% is in the top ten. The J gene is TRBJ2-7, the V gene TRBV5-1; 7 bases align to TRBD1. This receptor was obtained from a woman in her late teens or twenties in good health and CMV-seronegative. The sample comprised PBMCs. Written as DNA, the CDR3 is TGCGCCAGCAGCTTGGCCGGGACAGACTTATACGAGCAGTACTTC. Translation gives CASSLAGTDLYEQYF.